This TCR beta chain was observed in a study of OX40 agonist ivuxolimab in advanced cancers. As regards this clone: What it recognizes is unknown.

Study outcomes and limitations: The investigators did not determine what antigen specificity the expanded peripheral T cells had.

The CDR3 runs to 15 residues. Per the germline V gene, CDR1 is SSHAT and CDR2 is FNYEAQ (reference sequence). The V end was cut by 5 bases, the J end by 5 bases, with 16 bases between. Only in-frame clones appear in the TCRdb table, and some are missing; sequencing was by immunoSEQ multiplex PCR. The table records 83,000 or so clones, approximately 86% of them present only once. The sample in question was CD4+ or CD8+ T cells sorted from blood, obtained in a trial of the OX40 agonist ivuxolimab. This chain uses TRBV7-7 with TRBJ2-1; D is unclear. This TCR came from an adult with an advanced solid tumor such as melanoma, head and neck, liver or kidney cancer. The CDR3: CASSPERYRDNEQFF. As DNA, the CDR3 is TGTGCCAGCAGCCCCGAGAGGTATAGGGACAATGAGCAGTTCTTC.